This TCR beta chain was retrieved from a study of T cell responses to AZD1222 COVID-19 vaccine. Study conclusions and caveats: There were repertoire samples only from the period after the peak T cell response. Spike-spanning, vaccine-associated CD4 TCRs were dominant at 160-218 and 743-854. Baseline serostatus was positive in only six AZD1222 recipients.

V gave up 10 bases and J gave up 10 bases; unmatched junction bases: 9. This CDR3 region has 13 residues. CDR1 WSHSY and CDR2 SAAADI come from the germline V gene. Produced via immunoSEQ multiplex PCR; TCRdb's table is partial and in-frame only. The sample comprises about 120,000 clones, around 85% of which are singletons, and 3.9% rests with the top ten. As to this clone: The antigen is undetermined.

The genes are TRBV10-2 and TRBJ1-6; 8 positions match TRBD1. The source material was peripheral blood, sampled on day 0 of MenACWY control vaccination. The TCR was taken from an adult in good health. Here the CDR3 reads CATMDRAGSPLHF. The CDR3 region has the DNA TGCGCCACTATGGACAGGGCGGGATCACCCCTCCACTTT.